One and the same sample provided the 20 T cell receptor beta chains below, sequenced in a study of cytomegalovirus exposure and HLA in healthy donors. PCR amplification relied on 60 Vbeta primers (plus 13 Jbeta primers). Only in-frame clones appear in the TCRdb table, and some are missing; sequencing was by immunoSEQ multiplex PCR. Among 220,000 or so clones listed, 70% to 80% were seen once. Sequencing was carried out using PBMCs. These receptors came from a woman aged 25 to 39 in good health and CMV-seronegative.

On this clone itself: Other DNA sequences in the same sample also yield this CDR3. The chain has TRBV11-3 and TRBJ2-5, with 13 bases identical to TRBD2. The germline V gene has CDR1 SGHNT and CDR2 YENEEA. This CDR3 is 19 amino acids long. Germline trimming cut 4 bases from V and 3 bases from J; bases unmatched to any gene: 14. CDR3 nucleotides: TGTGCCAGCAGCTCCCCGAATCAACGACTAGCGGGGGGAGAAGAGACCCAGTACTTC. This encodes CASSSPNQRLAGGEETQYF.

The chain uses TRBV25-1 and TRBJ2-3, with D possibly TRBD1 on 5 matching bases. V gave up 1 base and J gave up 3 bases, with 11 bases separating them. Germline CDR1 MGHDK, CDR2 SYGVNS. The CDR3 has 15 residues. The CDR3 region is CASSEFMGLTDTQYF. The DNA for the CDR3 is TGTGCCAGCAGTGAATTTATGGGGCTAACAGATACGCAGTATTTT.

The rearrangement uses TRBV7-2 and TRBJ1-3; D remains ambiguous. The CDR3 spans 18 residues. The V gene lost 2 bases and the J gene lost 0 bases, with 17 bases spanning the gap. Germline CDR1 reads SGHTA; CDR2 reads FQGNSA. The CDR3 spells CASSLLPGPGSSGNTIYF. As DNA, the CDR3 is TGTGCCAGCAGCTTACTACCTGGTCCAGGCAGCTCTGGAAACACCATATATTTT. The variable domain in full, completed from reference TRBV7-2 and TRBJ1-3, reads GAGVSQSPSNKVTEKGKDVELRCDPISGHTALYWYRQSLGQGLEFLIYFQGNSAPDKSGLPSDRFSAERTGGSVSTLTIQRTQQEDSAVYLCASSLLPGPGSSGNTIYFGEGSWLTVV.

The chain combines TRBV5-1 with TRBJ2-3, with TRBD1 as a possible D gene (5 bases). Germline V gives CDR1 SGHRS, CDR2 YFSETQ. The V end lost 1 base, the J end lost 11 bases, and 14 bases lay between the germline ends. CDR3 length: 13 residues. The CDR3 spells CASSLIGEGLQYF. Written as DNA, the CDR3 is TGCGCCAGCAGCTTGATAGGGGAAGGGTTGCAGTATTTT. The whole variable domain, filled in from reference TRBV5-1 and TRBJ2-3, reads KAGVTQTPRYLIKTRGQQVTLSCSPISGHRSVSWYQQTPGQGLQFLFEYFSETQRNKGNFPGRFSGRQFSNSRSEMNVSTLELGDSALYLCASSLIGEGLQYFGPGTRLTVL.

This clone has a handful of counts. The V and J genes are TRBV30 and TRBJ2-7; no clear D. Germline CDR1 and CDR2: GTSNPN and SVGIG (reference sequence). This CDR3 region has 13 residues. V lost 5 bases to trimming and J lost 0 bases, with 11 bases between them. The DNA for the CDR3 is TGTGCCTGGGGTACACATCACTCCTACGAGCAGTACTTC. Protein: CAWGTHHSYEQYF.

The rearrangement joins TRBV9 to TRBJ1-1; D unresolved. Germline V CDR1 and CDR2: SGDLS, YYNGEE. This CDR3 is 16 amino acids long. With 0 bases removed from V and 2 bases from J, the gap between germline ends came to 14 bases. CDR3 nucleotides: TGTGCCAGCAGCGTAGCTGCCCAGGCTATAAACACTGAAGCTTTCTTT. Protein: CASSVAAQAINTEAFF.

This clone was counted only a few times. The chain carries TRBV9 and TRBJ2-7; D gene unclear. The CDR3 covers 15 residues. CDR1 and CDR2 from the germline V gene are SGDLS and YYNGEE. Trimming took 0 bases from V and 0 from J, leaving 10 bases between them. The CDR3 DNA reads TGTGCCAGCAGCGTAGGAGGCGCGAGCTCCTACGAGCAGTACTTC. Translation gives CASSVGGASSYEQYF. Based on the CDR3 plus reference TRBV9 and TRBJ2-7, the full variable domain is DSGVTQTPKHLITATGQRVTLRCSPRSGDLSVYWYQQSLDQGLQFLIQYYNGEERAKGNILERFSAQQFPDLHSELNLSSLELGDSALYFCASSVGGASSYEQYFGPGTRLTVT.

The chain uses TRBV5-5 and TRBJ1-1, with 8 bases aligning to TRBD1. The germline gives CDR1 SGHKS, CDR2 YYEKEE (reference sequence). CDR3 length equals 15 residues. V gave up 4 bases and J gave up 4 bases; unmatched junction bases: 9. CDR3 sequence reads: CASSPLGQGGTEAFF. DNA of the CDR3: TGTGCCAGCAGCCCCTTAGGACAGGGTGGCACTGAAGCTTTCTTT.

This clone has a handful of counts. This rearrangement joins TRBV30 to TRBJ2-1, with TRBD2 matching over 14 bases. Germline CDR1 is GTSNPN and CDR2 is SVGIG (reference sequence). The CDR3 spans 14 residues. The J segment lost 7 bases and the V segment lost 3 bases, leaving 2 bases of the junction unmatched. The chain's CDR3 is CAWRTSGGANEQFF. The CDR3 DNA is TGTGCCTGGAGGACTAGCGGGGGGGCTAATGAGCAGTTCTTC.

This clone was found once. The chain joins TRBV6-1 to TRBJ1-1; D may be TRBD1 (5 bases). The V gene's germline CDR1 is MNHNS and CDR2 SASEGT. The germline V and J ends were trimmed by 3 bases and 3 bases, with 11 bases remaining between them. CDR3 length equals 14 residues. The CDR3 DNA reads as TGTGCCAGCAGTGACCGGGGGTGGGACACTGAAGCTTTCTTT. Its protein is CASSDRGWDTEAFF.

The gene calls are TRBV6-5 and TRBJ1-2; D call uncertain. Trimming pared 7 bases from V and 0 bases from J, leaving 15 bases between. The CDR3 sequence is 15 residues long. Per germline, CDR1 MNHEY and CDR2 SVGAGI. CDR3 sequence reads: CASTLPAGANYGYTF. The DNA of the CDR3 is TGTGCCAGCACCCTACCGGCGGGAGCTAACTATGGCTACACCTTC.

This chain joins TRBV7-9 and TRBJ1-2, with D unresolved. In germline, CDR1 is SEHNR, CDR2 FQNEAQ (reference sequence). CDR3 length equals 13 residues. Trimming removed 3 bases from V and 7 bases from J, with 12 bases in between. The CDR3 protein is CASSFGGLGGYTF. CDR3 bases: TGTGCCAGCAGCTTTGGAGGTCTCGGTGGCTACACCTTC.

The chain links TRBV7-3 to TRBJ2-2; the D gene is possibly TRBD1 (6 bases). V gave up 5 bases and J gave up 0 bases, with 10 bases separating them. Germline values: CDR1 SGHTA, CDR2 FQGTGA. CDR3 size: 15 residues. The CDR3 region is CASSPQGTNTGELFF. The CDR3 coding sequence is TGTGCCAGCAGCCCACAGGGAACGAACACCGGGGAGCTGTTTTTT.

The chain carries TRBV6-6 and TRBJ1-5; 9 bases fit TRBD1. Germline V CDR1 and CDR2: MNHNY, SVGAGI (reference sequence). This CDR3 is built from 15 residues. J lost 1 base, V lost 5 bases, and 3 bases had no gene match. Written as DNA, the CDR3 is TGTGCCAGCAGTGCGGACAGGGGCAGCAATCAGCCCCAGCATTTT. Protein: CASSADRGSNQPQHF.

The CDR3 nucleotides are TGTGCCGCTCCGAGGGAGACCTATGGCTACACCTTC. It codes for CAAPRETYGYTF. The chain joins TRBV30 to TRBJ1-2; D gene uncertain. V lost 8 bases and J 4 bases, leaving 14 bases between the germline ends. The germline CDR1 and CDR2 sequences are GTSNPN and SVGIG (reference sequence). The CDR3 sequence is 12 residues long. Using reference TRBV30 and TRBJ1-2 for the parts outside the CDR3, the full variable domain is SQTIHQWPATLVQPVGSPLSLECTVEGTSNPNLYWYRQAAGRGLQLLFYSVGIGQISSEVPQNLSASRPQDRQFILSSKKLLLSDSGFYLCAAPRETYGYTFGSGTRLTVV.

V is TRBV10-1 and J is TRBJ2-1; 9 bases are shared with TRBD2. Germline loops: CDR1 WNHNN, CDR2 SYGVQD (reference sequence). The CDR3 totals 14 residues. V was clipped by 8 bases and J by 0 bases; unmatched bases: 2. This CDR3 is CASGGGASYNEQFF. The DNA for the CDR3 is TGCGCCAGCGGCGGGGGGGCCTCCTACAATGAGCAGTTCTTC.

The chain recombines TRBV12-5 with TRBJ2-7; D might be TRBD2 (5 bases). Germline V gives CDR1 LGHNT, CDR2 FRNRAP. The V and J ends lost 6 bases and 7 bases respectively, with 16 bases between them. This CDR3 has 13 residues. The CDR3 DNA follows: TGTGCTAGTGGCCACGGACTCCCATCAGAGCAGTACTTC. The encoded protein is CASGHGLPSEQYF.

The gene calls are TRBV5-1 and TRBJ1-4; D uncertain. V was trimmed by 3 bases and J by 8 bases, leaving 5 bases between them. This CDR3 comprises 11 residues. The germline V gene encodes CDR1 SGHRS and CDR2 YFSETQ. This CDR3 is CASSSGEKLFF. CDR3 nucleotide sequence: TGCGCCAGCAGCTCCGGGGAAAAACTGTTTTTT.

The chain recombines TRBV12-5 with TRBJ2-5; TRBD2 agrees at 7 bases. The CDR3 extends over 14 amino acids. Trimming cost V 1 base and J 5 bases; bases outside gene matches: 4. Germline V lookup: CDR1 LGHNT, CDR2 FRNRAP. CDR3: CASGLGGSLETQYF. The CDR3 region has the DNA TGTGCTAGTGGTTTGGGCGGGAGCCTGGAGACCCAGTACTTC.

This chain's CDR3 is CASSFKSGGYTDTQYF. CDR3 nucleotide sequence: TGTGCCAGCAGCTTTAAGAGCGGGGGATACACAGATACGCAGTATTTT. This sequence joins TRBV7-9 and TRBJ2-3; TRBD2 agrees at 8 bases. In germline, CDR1 is SEHNR, CDR2 FQNEAQ (reference sequence). Trimming took 3 bases from V and 2 from J; bases not matched to a gene: 7. The CDR3 contains 16 residues.